This T cell receptor (beta chain) was found in a study of CD8+ T cells in alopecia areata. The sequencing template was cDNA reverse transcribed from extracted RNA. TCRdb keeps only in-frame clones here, not all; method: immunoSEQ multiplex PCR. The sample shows under 300,000 clones, under 70% of them seen only once. This CDR3 is built from 12 residues. Germline V gene sequence: CDR1 LNHDA, CDR2 SQIVND (reference sequence). V was trimmed by 7 bases and J by 10 bases, leaving 14 bases between them. The sequencing here drew on CD4+ T cells sorted from blood, taken at week 0. This rearrangement joins TRBV19 to TRBJ2-1; D is uncertain. The receptor's source is a human donor with alopecia areata. CDR3 region: CASKGDVGEQFF. The CDR3, as DNA: TGTGCCAGTAAGGGTGACGTGGGGGAGCAGTTCTTC.